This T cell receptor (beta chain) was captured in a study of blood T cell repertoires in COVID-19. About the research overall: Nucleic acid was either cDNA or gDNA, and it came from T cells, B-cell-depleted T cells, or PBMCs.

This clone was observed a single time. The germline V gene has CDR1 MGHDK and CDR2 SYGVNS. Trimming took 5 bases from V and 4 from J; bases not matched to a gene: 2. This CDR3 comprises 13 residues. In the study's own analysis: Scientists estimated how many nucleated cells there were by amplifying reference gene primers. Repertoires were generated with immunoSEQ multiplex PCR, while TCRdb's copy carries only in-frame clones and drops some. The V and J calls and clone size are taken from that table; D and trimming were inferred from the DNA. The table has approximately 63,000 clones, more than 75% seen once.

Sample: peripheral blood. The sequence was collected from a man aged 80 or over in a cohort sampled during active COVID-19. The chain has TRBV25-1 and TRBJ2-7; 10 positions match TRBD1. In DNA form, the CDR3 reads TGTGCCAGCAGTCGGGACAGGGGTTACGAGCAGTACTTC. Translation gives CASSRDRGYEQYF.